These 27 T cell receptor beta chains originate from one sample sequenced in a study of OX40 agonist ivuxolimab in advanced cancers. Measured with immunoSEQ multiplex PCR; TCRdb has only the in-frame clones, and not every one. The table lists some 79,000 clones, roughly nine tenths of them singletons. The input for sequencing was CD4+ or CD8+ T cells sorted from blood, taken in a trial of the OX40 agonist ivuxolimab. These receptors came from an adult with an advanced solid tumor such as melanoma, head and neck, liver or kidney cancer.

The rearrangement links TRBV19 to TRBJ2-7; D unclear. Germline CDR1 LNHDA, CDR2 SQIVND (reference sequence). V shed 6 bases and J shed 5 bases, with 11 bases lying between them. The length of the CDR3 is 12 residues. The CDR3 DNA reads TGTGCCAGTAGCTCGGTTTGGAACGAGCAGTACTTC. Protein product: CASSSVWNEQYF.

This clone was seen more than once but under ten times. The chain recombines TRBV19 with TRBJ2-7; 7 bases line up with TRBD1. CDR3 size: 13 residues. Germline V gene lookup returns CDR1 LNHDA and CDR2 SQIVND (reference sequence). V shed 10 bases, J shed 2 bases, and the junction held 8 bases outside the gene matches. In DNA form, the CDR3 reads TGTGCCACCTCCCCGGGACAGACCTACGAGCAGTACTTC. This gives the protein CATSPGQTYEQYF.

J is TRBJ1-5 and V is TRBV19; TRBD1 is a possible D gene (6 bases). Germline V gene lookup returns CDR1 LNHDA and CDR2 SQIVND (reference sequence). The CDR3 runs to 12 residues. V gave up 6 bases and J gave up 6 bases, with 9 bases separating them. For the CDR3, the DNA is TGTGCCAGTAGGGCAGGGGTTCAGCCCCAGCATTTT. It codes for CASRAGVQPQHF.

V gene TRBV30 combines with J gene TRBJ1-4; no reliable D call. Germline V lookup: CDR1 GTSNPN, CDR2 SVGIG (reference sequence). This CDR3 is built from 15 residues. Trimming removed 3 bases at V and 3 bases at J, with 14 bases between. The CDR3 DNA sequence: TGTGCCTGGAGCGATAGGAGGGCTGCTAATGAAAAACTGTTTTTT. Its translation is CAWSDRRAANEKLFF.

The V and J genes are TRBV5-1 and TRBJ2-2; no firm D call. The germline gives CDR1 SGHRS, CDR2 YFSETQ. The CDR3 covers 17 residues. Trimming pared 0 bases from V and 4 bases from J, leaving 16 bases between. CDR3: CASSLDSGGPSTGELFF. The CDR3 region has the DNA TGCGCCAGCAGCTTGGATTCGGGCGGTCCGAGCACCGGGGAGCTGTTTTTT.

The chain joins TRBV27 to TRBJ2-3, with 13 bases lining up with TRBD2. V was pared by 6 bases and J by 4 bases, with 7 bases of the junction left unmatched. The germline gives CDR1 MNHEY, CDR2 SMNVEV (reference sequence). This CDR3 region has 16 residues. CDR3 loop: CASSPRTSGRADTQYF. As DNA, the CDR3 is TGTGCCAGCAGCCCCAGGACTAGCGGGAGAGCAGATACGCAGTATTTT.

This clone was seen once. This chain uses TRBV7-9 with TRBJ1-1; D is possibly TRBD1 (5 bases). V lost 4 bases, J lost 7 bases, and 16 bases lay in between. Germline values: CDR1 SEHNR, CDR2 FQNEAQ (reference sequence). The CDR3 spans 14 residues. This CDR3 reads CASSSEGSPREAFF. In nucleotides, the CDR3 is TGTGCCAGCAGCTCGGAGGGGAGTCCGCGTGAAGCTTTCTTT.

This clone was observed once. The gene calls are TRBV7-2 and TRBJ2-4; possibly TRBD2 for D (6 bases). Germline loops: CDR1 SGHTA, CDR2 FQGNSA. The CDR3 is 16 residues long. Between the trimmed V and J ends, which lost 2 bases and 2 bases, there was a span of 13 bases. DNA of the CDR3: TGTGCCAGCAGCTTACAGCCGGGAGCGACCAAAAACATTCAGTACTTC. It is translated as CASSLQPGATKNIQYF.

V gene TRBV5-4 combines with J gene TRBJ2-1; 10 bases are shared with TRBD2. V lost 5 bases, J lost 5 bases, and 7 bases stayed unmatched. Looked up from germline, CDR1 is SGHNT and CDR2 is YYREEE (reference sequence). The CDR3 is 15 residues long. The CDR3 nucleotides are TGTGCCAGCAGAAATAGCGGGAGGCCCAACAATGAGCAGTTCTTC. Protein sequence: CASRNSGRPNNEQFF. Based on the CDR3 plus reference TRBV5-4 and TRBJ2-1, the full variable domain is ETGVTQSPTHLIKTRGQQVTLRCSSQSGHNTVSWYQQALGQGPQFIFQYYREEENGRGNFPPRFSGLQFPNYSSELNVNALELDDSALYLCASRNSGRPNNEQFFGPGTRLTVL.

The rearrangement uses TRBV6-1 and TRBJ2-1; 9 bases agree with TRBD1. Trimming cost V 6 bases and J 7 bases; bases outside gene matches: 10. Per germline, CDR1 MNHNS and CDR2 SASEGT. The CDR3 covers 15 residues. The CDR3 is CASSDGQGNMNEQFF. In DNA, the CDR3 is TGTGCCAGCAGCGATGGACAGGGGAATATGAATGAGCAGTTCTTC.

V and J are TRBV6-6 and TRBJ2-3; D might be TRBD2 (5 bases). Germline assignment: CDR1 MNHNY and CDR2 SVGAGI (reference sequence). The length of the CDR3 is 13 residues. Trimming took 6 bases from V and 2 from J, leaving 9 bases between them. The DNA for the CDR3 is TGTGCCAGCAGGACTATAAACACAGATACGCAGTATTTT. It codes for CASRTINTDTQYF.

The genes are TRBV5-6 and TRBJ2-1; no reliable D call. This CDR3 comprises 11 residues. CDR1 and CDR2 from the germline V gene are SGHDT and YYEEEE. Between the trimmed V and J ends, which lost 4 bases and 7 bases, there was a span of 6 bases. The CDR3 coding sequence is TGTGCCAGCAGCGCCGGGAATGAGCAGTTCTTC. Translating it yields CASSAGNEQFF.

The chain couples TRBV10-3 to TRBJ2-7, with 12 bases lining up with TRBD1. Germline V gene sequence: CDR1 ENHRY, CDR2 SYGVKD. The length of the CDR3 is 15 residues. V lost 3 bases and J lost 5; bases outside the gene matches: 5. The CDR3 reads CAISERGQGAHEQYF. As DNA, the CDR3 is TGTGCCATCAGTGAACGGGGACAGGGGGCTCACGAGCAGTACTTC.

This chain joins TRBV10-1 and TRBJ1-1, with 7 bases matching TRBD1. Unmatched junction bases numbered 5, after V lost 6 bases and J lost 1 base. CDR1 is WNHNN, CDR2 SYGVQD, per germline (reference sequence). The CDR3 loop spans 14 amino acids. The CDR3 nucleotides are TGCGCCAGCAGGCCGGGACAGCAGAACACTGAAGCTTTCTTT. Protein: CASRPGQQNTEAFF.

The chain carries TRBV6-5 and TRBJ1-1; D is uncertain. The V gene's germline CDR1 is MNHEY and CDR2 SVGAGI. The length of the CDR3 is 13 residues. V lost 7 bases and J lost 4, with 13 bases in between. In nucleotides, the CDR3 is TGTGCCAGCACCTTCGGACGGTTCACTGAAGCTTTCTTT. Its translation: CASTFGRFTEAFF.

This chain joins TRBV4-2 and TRBJ2-1, with a tentative D call TRBD2 (6 bases). V dropped 4 bases and J dropped 6 bases, with 10 bases sitting between them. CDR1 LGHNA and CDR2 YNFKEQ come from the germline V gene. CDR3 length: 13 residues. The CDR3 DNA reads TGTGCCAGCAGCCGACTAGGGAGCAATGAGCAGTTCTTC. This encodes CASSRLGSNEQFF.

The chain links TRBV7-6 to TRBJ2-5; D may be TRBD2 (6 bases). The germline CDR1 and CDR2 sequences are SGHVS and FNYEAQ. Deletions cut 5 bases from V and 3 bases from J, with 13 bases between. The CDR3 covers 14 residues. The CDR3 spells CASSPTSFKETQYF. DNA of the CDR3: TGTGCCAGCAGCCCAACTAGCTTTAAAGAGACCCAGTACTTC.

The chain is built from TRBV10-1 and TRBJ1-5; D is unclear. The V gene's germline CDR1 is WNHNN and CDR2 SYGVQD (reference sequence). The CDR3 contains 14 residues. V lost 3 bases and J 4 bases, leaving 10 bases between the germline ends. For the CDR3, the DNA is TGCGCCAGCAGTGATGTTGGAGCGAATCAGCCCCAGCATTTT. Amino acids: CASSDVGANQPQHF.

The chain carries TRBV18 and TRBJ2-7, with D perhaps matching TRBD2 (7 bases). This CDR3 region has 15 residues. Trimming cost V 0 bases and J 4 bases, with 13 bases left between them. Germline lookup yields CDR1 KGHSH and CDR2 LQKENI. CDR3 nucleotide sequence: TGTGCCAGCTCACCACCGGGAGGGGGTTTTTACGAGCAGTACTTC. Protein sequence: CASSPPGGGFYEQYF. Full variable domain (outside the CDR3, taken from reference TRBV18 and TRBJ2-7): NAGVMQNPRHLVRRRGQEARLRCSPMKGHSHVYWYRQLPEEGLKFMVYLQKENIIDESGMPKERFSAEFPKEGPSILRIQQVVRGDSAAYFCASSPPGGGFYEQYFGPGTRLTVT.

The V gene is TRBV18, the J gene TRBJ1-2; weak D call: TRBD1 (6 bases). This CDR3 has 15 residues. V was shortened by 1 base and J by 2 bases, with 11 bases between the two germline ends. CDR1 and CDR2 from the germline V gene are KGHSH and LQKENI. Here the CDR3 DNA reads TGTGCCAGCTCACCACGGACAGTGACGAACTATGGCTACACCTTC. Its protein product is CASSPRTVTNYGYTF.

CDR3 nucleotides: TGTGCCAGCAGTCCCAGGACTAGCGGGAGCTACGAGCAGTACTTC. This gives the protein CASSPRTSGSYEQYF. The V and J genes are TRBV9 and TRBJ2-7, with TRBD2 identical over 13 bases. Trimming took 5 bases from V and 3 from J; bases not matched to a gene: 5. This CDR3 has 15 amino acids. Germline values: CDR1 SGDLS, CDR2 YYNGEE.

This chain connects TRBV6-1 to TRBJ2-7, with a possible D match to TRBD1 (5 bases). This CDR3 is built from 15 residues. Trimming stripped 5 bases from V and 2 bases from J, with 16 bases between. Germline CDR1 and CDR2: MNHNS and SASEGT. The DNA for the CDR3 is TGTGCCAGCAGTACCTCCCACAGGCCCCCCTACGAGCAGTACTTC. Its protein product is CASSTSHRPPYEQYF.

A single count supports this clone. The J gene is TRBJ1-2, the V gene TRBV11-2; a weak D match, TRBD1 (5 bases). The V end was cut by 1 base, the J end by 3 bases, with 9 bases between. Germline V CDR1 and CDR2: SGHAT, FQNNGV. The length of the CDR3 is 14 residues. CDR3 in amino acids: CASSLGGRDYGYTF. CDR3 DNA: TGTGCCAGCAGCTTAGGGGGCCGGGACTATGGCTACACCTTC.

The chain links TRBV5-8 to TRBJ1-5; D not certain. The CDR3 covers 13 residues. Per the germline V gene, CDR1 is SGHTS and CDR2 is YDEGEE. Trimming removed 0 bases at V and 0 bases at J, with 1 base between. DNA for the CDR3: TGTGCCAGCAGCTTGGATAGCAATCAGCCCCAGCATTTT. It encodes CASSLDSNQPQHF.

The chain joins TRBV10-3 to TRBJ1-5; D remains ambiguous. The V end was cut by 3 bases, the J end by 5 bases, with 8 bases between. Per germline, CDR1 ENHRY and CDR2 SYGVKD. This CDR3 comprises 13 residues. The chain's CDR3 is CAISEVVDQPQHF. CDR3 coding DNA: TGTGCCATCAGTGAAGTGGTTGATCAGCCCCAGCATTTT.

This chain links TRBV7-9 with TRBJ2-7, with D uncertain. CDR3 length equals 15 residues. V was pared by 5 bases and J by 5 bases, with 19 bases between. The germline V gene has CDR1 SEHNR and CDR2 FQNEAQ (reference sequence). CDR3 protein: CASSPQSPPPDEQYF. The CDR3 DNA is TGTGCCAGCAGCCCCCAGTCCCCTCCCCCCGACGAGCAGTACTTC.

The chain couples TRBV15 to TRBJ2-1, with 12 bases matching TRBD2. The CDR3 has 18 amino acids. Germline lookup yields CDR1 LNHNV and CDR2 YYDKDF (reference sequence). V gave up 1 base and J gave up 5 bases; unmatched junction bases: 9. Here the CDR3 DNA reads TGTGCCACCAGCAGAGGCCTCTCTAGCGGGAGGGCCAACAATGAGCAGTTCTTC. Amino acid sequence: CATSRGLSSGRANNEQFF.